This entry is about one TCR beta chain. These data are taken from a study of control samples from healthy donors and cancer patients. Some clones are missing from TCRdb's copy, which holds only in-frame ones; the method was immunoSEQ multiplex PCR. The table shows tens of thousands of clones, with over 85% occurring only once. CDR3 size: 14 residues. The germline V gene encodes CDR1 MRHNA and CDR2 SNTAGT. Trimming left V 0 bases short and J 6 bases short, with 9 bases between. Sequencing was done on a sample of blood. The chain combines TRBV6-4 with TRBJ2-1, with D unresolved. This TCR was recovered from a man aged 30-40 years in good health. The chain's CDR3 is CASSDSNPANEQFF. CDR3 DNA sequence: TGTGCCAGCAGTGACTCGAATCCGGCCAATGAGCAGTTCTTC.